This entry features one T cell receptor beta chain sequence. Assay: immunoSEQ multiplex PCR; the TCRdb copy retains only in-frame clones and omits some. Of fewer than 200,000 clones listed, about 87% are singletons. Germline assignment: CDR1 MDHEN and CDR2 SYDVKM. This CDR3 comprises 14 residues. The J segment lost 2 bases and the V segment lost 5 bases, leaving 6 bases of the junction unmatched. These data are taken from a study of blood T cell repertoires in COVID-19. Background on the study: T cells, B-cell-depleted T cells, or PBMCs supplied cDNA or gDNA.

The sample comprised peripheral blood. The chain joins TRBV28 to TRBJ2-7; 7 nucleotides match TRBD1. This clonotype was obtained from a man aged 55 to 70 with acute or convalescent COVID-19. The chain's CDR3 is CASSTPGQTYEQYF. The CDR3 nucleotides are TGTGCCAGCAGTACACCGGGACAGACCTACGAGCAGTACTTC.